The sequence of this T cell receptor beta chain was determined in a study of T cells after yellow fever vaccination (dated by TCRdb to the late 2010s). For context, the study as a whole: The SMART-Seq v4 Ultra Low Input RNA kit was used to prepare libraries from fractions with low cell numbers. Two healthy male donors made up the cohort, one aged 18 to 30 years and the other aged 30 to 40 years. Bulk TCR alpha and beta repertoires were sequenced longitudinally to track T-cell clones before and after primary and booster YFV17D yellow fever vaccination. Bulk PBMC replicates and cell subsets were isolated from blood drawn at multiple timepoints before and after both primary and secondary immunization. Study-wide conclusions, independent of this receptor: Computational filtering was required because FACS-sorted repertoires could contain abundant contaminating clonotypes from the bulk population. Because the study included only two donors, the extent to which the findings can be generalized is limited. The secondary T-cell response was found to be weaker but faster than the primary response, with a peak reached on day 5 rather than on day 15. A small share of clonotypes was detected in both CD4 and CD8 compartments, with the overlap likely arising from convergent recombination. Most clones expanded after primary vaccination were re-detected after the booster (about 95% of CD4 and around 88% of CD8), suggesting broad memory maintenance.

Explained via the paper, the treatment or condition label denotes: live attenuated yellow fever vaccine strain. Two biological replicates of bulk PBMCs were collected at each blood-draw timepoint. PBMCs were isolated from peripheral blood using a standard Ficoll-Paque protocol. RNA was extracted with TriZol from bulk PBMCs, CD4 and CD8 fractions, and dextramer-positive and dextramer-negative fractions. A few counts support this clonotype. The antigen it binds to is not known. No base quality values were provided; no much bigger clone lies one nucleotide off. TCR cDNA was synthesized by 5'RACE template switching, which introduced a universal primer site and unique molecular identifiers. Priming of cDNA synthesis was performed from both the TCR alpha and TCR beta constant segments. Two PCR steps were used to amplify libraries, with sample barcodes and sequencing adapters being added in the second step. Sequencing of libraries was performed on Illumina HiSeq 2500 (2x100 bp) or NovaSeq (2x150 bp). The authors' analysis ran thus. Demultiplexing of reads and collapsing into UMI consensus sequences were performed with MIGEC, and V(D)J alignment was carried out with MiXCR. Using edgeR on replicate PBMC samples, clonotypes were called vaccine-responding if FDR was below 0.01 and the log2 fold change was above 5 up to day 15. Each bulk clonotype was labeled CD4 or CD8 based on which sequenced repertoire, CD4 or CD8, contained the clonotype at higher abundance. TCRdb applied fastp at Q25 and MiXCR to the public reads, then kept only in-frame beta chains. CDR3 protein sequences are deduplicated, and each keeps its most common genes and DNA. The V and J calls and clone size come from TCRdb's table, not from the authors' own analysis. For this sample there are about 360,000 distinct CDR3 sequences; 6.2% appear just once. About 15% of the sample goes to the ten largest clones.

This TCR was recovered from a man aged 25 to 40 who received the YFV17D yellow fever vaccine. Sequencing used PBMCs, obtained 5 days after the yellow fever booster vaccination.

The CDR3 region has the sequence CASSYSPNEQFF. Read as DNA, the sequence is TGTGCCAGCAGTTACTCGCCCAATGAGCAGTTCTTC. The V and J genes are TRBV6-6 and TRBJ2-1; the D gene cannot be resolved reliably. Trimming at the junction amounts to 0 bases on V and 6 bases on J, and the germline ends lie 3 bases apart. CDR1 and CDR2 are drawn from the germline V gene (reference sequence): MNHNY, SVGAGI. The CDR3 starts with the cysteine, ends with the phenylalanine, and has 12 residues. The only DNA kept is the CDR3, 36 bases in frame from the first base.